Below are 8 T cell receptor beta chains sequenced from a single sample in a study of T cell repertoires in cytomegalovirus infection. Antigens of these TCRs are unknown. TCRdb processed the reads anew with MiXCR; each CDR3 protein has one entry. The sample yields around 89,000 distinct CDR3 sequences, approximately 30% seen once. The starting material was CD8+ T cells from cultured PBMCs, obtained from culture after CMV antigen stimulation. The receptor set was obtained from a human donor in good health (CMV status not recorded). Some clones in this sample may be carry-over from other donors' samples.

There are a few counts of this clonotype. The CDR3 sequence: CASSLADSGYEQYF. As DNA, the CDR3 is TGTGCCAGCAGCTTAGCTGACAGTGGATACGAGCAGTACTTC. The rearrangement joins TRBV7-6 to TRBJ2-7; D might be TRBD1 (5 bases). CDR3 length: 14 amino acids. V gave up 0 bases and J gave up 4 bases, with 10 bases separating them. Germline CDR1 and CDR2: SGHVS and FNYEAQ.

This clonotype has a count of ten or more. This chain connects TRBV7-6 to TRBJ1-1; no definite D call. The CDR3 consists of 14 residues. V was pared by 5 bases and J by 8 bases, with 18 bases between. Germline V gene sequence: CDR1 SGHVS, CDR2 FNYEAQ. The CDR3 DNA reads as TGTGCCAGCAGCCCCCCTGGTTCTCGGTCCGAAGCTTTCTTT. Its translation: CASSPPGSRSEAFF.

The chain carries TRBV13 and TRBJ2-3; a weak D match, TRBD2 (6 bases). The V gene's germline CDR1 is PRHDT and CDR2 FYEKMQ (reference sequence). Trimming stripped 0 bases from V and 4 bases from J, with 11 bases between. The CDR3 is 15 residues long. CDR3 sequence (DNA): TGTGCCAGCAGCTTAGGGCGGGGCTCGGCAGATACGCAGTATTTT. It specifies CASSLGRGSADTQYF.

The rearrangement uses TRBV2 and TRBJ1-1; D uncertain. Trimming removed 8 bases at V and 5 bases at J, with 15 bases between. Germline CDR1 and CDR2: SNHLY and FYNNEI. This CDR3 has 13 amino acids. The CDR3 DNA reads TGTGCCAGCTGGTCAGGTCCGTGGACTGAAGCTTTCTTT. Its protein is CASWSGPWTEAFF.

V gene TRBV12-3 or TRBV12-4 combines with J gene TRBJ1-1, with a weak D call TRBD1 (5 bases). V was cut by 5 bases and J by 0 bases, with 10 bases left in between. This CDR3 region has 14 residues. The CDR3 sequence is CASSPGTVNTEAFF. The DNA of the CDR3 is TGTGCCAGCAGTCCTGGGACGGTGAACACTGAAGCTTTCTTT.

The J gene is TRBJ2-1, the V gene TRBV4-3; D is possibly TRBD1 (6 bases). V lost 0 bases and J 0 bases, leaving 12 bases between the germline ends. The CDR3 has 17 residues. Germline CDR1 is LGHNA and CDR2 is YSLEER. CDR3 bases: TGCGCCAGCAGCCAAGAGGACAGCTCTGACTCCTACAATGAGCAGTTCTTC. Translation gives CASSQEDSSDSYNEQFF.

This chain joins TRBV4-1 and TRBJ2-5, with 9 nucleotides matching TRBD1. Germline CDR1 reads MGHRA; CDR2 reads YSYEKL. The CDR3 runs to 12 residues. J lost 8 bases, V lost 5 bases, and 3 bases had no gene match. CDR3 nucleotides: TGCGCCAGCAGCATGGGACAGGGAACCCAGTACTTC. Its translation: CASSMGQGTQYF.

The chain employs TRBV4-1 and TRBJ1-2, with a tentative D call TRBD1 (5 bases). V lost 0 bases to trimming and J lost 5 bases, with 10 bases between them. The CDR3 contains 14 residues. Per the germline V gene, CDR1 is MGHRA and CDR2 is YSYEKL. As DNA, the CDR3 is TGCGCCAGCAGCCAAGAGACGAGGGGTTATGGCTACACCTTC. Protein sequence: CASSQETRGYGYTF.